The T cell receptor beta chain described here comes from a study of T cell repertoires in cytomegalovirus infection. Overall study context: From public TCR beta signatures came an indication of both CMV infection and matching HLA type.

TCRdb ran MiXCR on the reads and lists one entry per CDR3 protein. The sample records roughly 280,000 distinct CDR3 sequences, 12% to 15% being singletons. This CDR3 spans 15 amino acids. From germline, CDR1 is LGHDT and CDR2 YNNKEL (reference sequence). Trimming cost V 0 bases and J 9 bases, with 15 bases left between them. The chain carries TRBV3-1 and TRBJ2-1, with a possible D match to TRBD1 (5 bases). The source material was PBMCs. This TCR came from a human donor in good health (CMV status not recorded). Some clones in this sample may be carry-over from other donors' samples. The CDR3 coding sequence is TGTGCCAGCAGCCAAGATCCCCTAGTGCAGGGTGAGCAGTTCTTC. This gives the protein CASSQDPLVQGEQFF.